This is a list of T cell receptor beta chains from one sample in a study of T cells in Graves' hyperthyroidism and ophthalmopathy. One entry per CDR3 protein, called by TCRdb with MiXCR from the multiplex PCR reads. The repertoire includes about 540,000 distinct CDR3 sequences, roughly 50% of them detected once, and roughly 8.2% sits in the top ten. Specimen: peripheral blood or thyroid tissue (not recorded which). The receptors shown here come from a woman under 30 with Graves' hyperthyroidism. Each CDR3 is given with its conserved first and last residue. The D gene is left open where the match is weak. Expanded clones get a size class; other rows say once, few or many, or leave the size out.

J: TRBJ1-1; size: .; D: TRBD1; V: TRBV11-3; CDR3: CASSTRRTGRTEAFF; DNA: TGTGCCAGCAGCACGAGGAGGACAGGAAGGACTGAAGCTTTCTTT
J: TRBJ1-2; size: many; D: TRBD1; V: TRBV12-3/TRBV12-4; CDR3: CASRKRTGGIYGYTF; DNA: TGTGCCAGCAGGAAACGGACAGGGGGCATCTATGGCTACACCTTC
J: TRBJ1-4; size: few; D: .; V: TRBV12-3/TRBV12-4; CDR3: CASSADLKLFF; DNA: TGTGCCAGCAGCGCGGACCTAAAACTGTTTTTT
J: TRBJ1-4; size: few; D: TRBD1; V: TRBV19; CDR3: CASSVGQGIKLFF; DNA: TGTGCCAGTAGTGTAGGACAGGGGATAAAACTGTTTTTT
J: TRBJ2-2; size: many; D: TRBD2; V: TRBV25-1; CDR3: CASSRLAGAGELFF; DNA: TGTGCCAGCAGCAGACTAGCGGGAGCCGGGGAGCTGTTTTTT
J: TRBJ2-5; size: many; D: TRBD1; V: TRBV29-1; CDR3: CSVGRQGRKQETQYF; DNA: TGCAGCGTCGGGCGACAGGGGAGAAAACAAGAGACCCAGTACTTC
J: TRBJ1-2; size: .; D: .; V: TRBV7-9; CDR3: CVSTPSVGLGDGYTF; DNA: TGTGTCAGCACTCCCAGTGTGGGCCTAGGTGATGGCTACACCTTC
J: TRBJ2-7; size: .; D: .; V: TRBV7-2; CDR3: CASSPNGIYEQYF; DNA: TGTGCCAGCTCACCGAACGGGATCTACGAGCAGTACTTC
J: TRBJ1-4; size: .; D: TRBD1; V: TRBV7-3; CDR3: CATYSQDDRVDEKLFF; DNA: TGTGCCACTTATTCCCAGGACGACAGGGTGGATGAAAAACTGTTTTTT
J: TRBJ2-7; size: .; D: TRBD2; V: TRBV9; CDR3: CASSVGGGTSVEQYF; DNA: TGTGCCAGCAGCGTAGGGGGGGGAACGTCCGTCGAGCAGTACTTC
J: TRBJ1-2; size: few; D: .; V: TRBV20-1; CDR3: CSAGIDYGYTF; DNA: TGCAGTGCTGGGATAGACTATGGCTACACCTTC